The 8 T cell receptor beta chains listed next were all sequenced from one sample in a study of low-dose radiotherapy and immunotherapy resistance in tumors. Sample time point: after trial treatment. This sample's treatment: LDRT plus nivolumab, ipilimumab, low-dose cyclophosphamide and aspirin (RACIN trial). With TRAV- and TRBV-specific primers, first-strand cDNA was made, covering the alpha and beta chains. TCR amplification used about 20 PCR cycles, a constant-region primer and a V-primer adapter. Via MiXCR, TCRdb re-called the reads, giving one row per CDR3 protein. The table lists more than 90,000 distinct CDR3 sequences, about 20% of them singletons. Sequenced here: PBMCs, sampled after low-dose radiotherapy plus immunotherapy. The receptor source for this set is a male donor with prostate cancer.

The sample holds many counts of this clonotype. The chain has TRBV15 and TRBJ2-5, with 8 bases that match TRBD2. Germline V lookup: CDR1 LNHNV, CDR2 YYDKDF (reference sequence). The CDR3 length is 15 residues. V lost 0 bases, J lost 2 bases, and 2 bases stayed unmatched. The CDR3, as DNA: TGTGCCACCAGCAGAGATGGCGGGGGGCAAGAGACCCAGTACTTC. Translating it yields CATSRDGGGQETQYF.

V usage is TRBV7-9 and J usage is TRBJ2-1; 10 bases fit TRBD2. This CDR3 spans 16 amino acids. The ends lost 7 bases at V and 7 bases at J; junction bases unmatched: 13. The germline V gene encodes CDR1 SEHNR and CDR2 FQNEAQ (reference sequence). The CDR3 DNA reads as TGTGCCAGCACCCCGGAGCGGGGGGGTGTGGGAAATGAGCAGTTCTTC. Translating gives CASTPERGGVGNEQFF.

In this sample, this clonotype turned up many times. The gene calls are TRBV7-2 and TRBJ2-1; 7 bases line up with TRBD2. Germline-derived CDR1 and CDR2 are SGHTA and FQGNSA. CDR3 length equals 15 residues. The J segment lost 2 bases and the V segment lost 5 bases, leaving 6 bases of the junction unmatched. CDR3 in amino acids: CASSHRGVTYNEQFF. CDR3 in DNA: TGTGCCAGCAGCCATCGGGGGGTCACCTACAATGAGCAGTTCTTC. The full variable domain, with the rest looked up from reference TRBV7-2 and TRBJ2-1, is GAGVSQSPSNKVTEKGKDVELRCDPISGHTALYWYRQSLGQGLEFLIYFQGNSAPDKSGLPSDRFSAERTGGSVSTLTIQRTQQEDSAVYLCASSHRGVTYNEQFFGPGTRLTVL.

This clonotype was observed many times. J is TRBJ2-7 and V is TRBV18; 8 bases align to TRBD1. After removal of 5 bases from V and 2 bases from J, the junction contained 5 bases not matched to a gene. The V gene's germline CDR1 is KGHSH and CDR2 LQKENI. CDR3 length: 14 residues. The CDR3 DNA is TGTGCCAGCTCATCGGGACAGGAAACCTACGAGCAGTACTTC. Its protein product is CASSSGQETYEQYF. The whole variable domain, filled in from reference TRBV18 and TRBJ2-7, reads NAGVMQNPRHLVRRRGQEARLRCSPMKGHSHVYWYRQLPEEGLKFMVYLQKENIIDESGMPKERFSAEFPKEGPSILRIQQVVRGDSAAYFCASSSGQETYEQYFGPGTRLTVT.

This clonotype was seen repeatedly, ten times or more. The chain combines TRBV7-2 with TRBJ1-5; D not resolved. The CDR3 runs 18 residues. Germline lookup yields CDR1 SGHTA and CDR2 FQGNSA. V lost 5 bases to trimming and J lost 1 base, with 21 bases between them. The CDR3 here is CASSPRPGSYLSNQPQHF. The DNA for the CDR3 is TGTGCCAGCAGCCCCAGGCCAGGCAGCTACCTCAGCAATCAGCCCCAGCATTTT.

This clonotype was detected ten times or more. The chain couples TRBV11-2 to TRBJ2-2; 8 bases align to TRBD1. Per the germline V gene, CDR1 is SGHAT and CDR2 is FQNNGV. Trimming took 4 bases from V and 7 from J; bases not matched to a gene: 8. The CDR3 contains 15 residues. CDR3 DNA: TGTGCCAGCAGCTCTCAGGGGGCTATTAGCGGGGAGCTGTTTTTT. Its translation: CASSSQGAISGELFF. The variable domain in full, with the rest retrieved from reference TRBV11-2 and TRBJ2-2, is EAGVAQSPRYKIIEKRQSVAFWCNPISGHATLYWYQQILGQGPKLLIQFQNNGVVDDSQLPKDRFSAERLKGVDSTLKIQPAKLEDSAVYLCASSSQGAISGELFFGEGSRLTVL.

In its sample, this clonotype was seen many times. The chain couples TRBV6-8 to TRBJ2-7; 9 nucleotides agree with TRBD1. After removal of 2 bases from V and 5 bases from J, the junction contained 7 bases not matched to a gene. Germline-derived CDR1 and CDR2 are MNHGY and SAAAGT. CDR3 size: 15 residues. DNA for the CDR3: TGTGCCAGCAGTTACGTGGGACAGGGCGGCGACGAGCAGTACTTC. This translates into CASSYVGQGGDEQYF.

The chain uses TRBV5-1 and TRBJ2-2; the D call may be TRBD1 or TRBD2 (5 bases each). Germline assignment: CDR1 SGHRS and CDR2 YFSETQ. This CDR3 has 16 amino acids. Trimming removed 3 bases at V and 2 bases at J, with 14 bases between. The CDR3 reads CASSSGRGLNTGELFF. CDR3 sequence (DNA): TGCGCCAGCAGCTCGGGACGCGGCCTAAACACCGGGGAGCTGTTTTTT.